The entry below describes one T cell receptor beta chain. A read error may produce the germline difference seen at one junction end. The data originate from a study of blood T cell repertoires in COVID-19. Germline V gives CDR1 LGHNA, CDR2 YSLEER. CDR3 length equals 15 residues. Seattle's enrolled individuals joined amid active infection and were then monitored longitudinally. Data came from immunoSEQ multiplex PCR; TCRdb stores just in-frame clones and leaves some out. The sample lists 300,000 to 350,000 clones; around 91% were seen once. The TCR comes from a woman aged 40 to 55 with COVID-19, enrolled during active disease. The V call is TRBV4-3, the J call TRBJ1-1, with D uncertain. The sequenced sample consisted of peripheral blood. CDR3 in amino acids: CASSQAIQAEYGAFF. The CDR3 bases are TGCGCCAGCAGTCAAGCAATCCAAGCCGAGTATGGAGCTTTCTTT.